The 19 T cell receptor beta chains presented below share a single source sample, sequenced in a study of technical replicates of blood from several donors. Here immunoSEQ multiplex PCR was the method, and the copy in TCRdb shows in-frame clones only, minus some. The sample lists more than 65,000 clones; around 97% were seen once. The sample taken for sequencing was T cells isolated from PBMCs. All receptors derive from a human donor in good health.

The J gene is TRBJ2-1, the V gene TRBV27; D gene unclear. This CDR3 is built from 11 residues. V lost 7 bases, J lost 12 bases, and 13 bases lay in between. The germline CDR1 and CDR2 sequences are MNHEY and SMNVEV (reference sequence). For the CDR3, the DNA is TGTGCCAGCACAACCACCATCGGGCAGTTCTTC. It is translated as CASTTTIGQFF.

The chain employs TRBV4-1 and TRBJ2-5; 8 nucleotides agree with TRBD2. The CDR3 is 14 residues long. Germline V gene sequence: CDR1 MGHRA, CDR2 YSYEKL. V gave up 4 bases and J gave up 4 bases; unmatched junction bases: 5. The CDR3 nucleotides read TGCGCCAGCAGCCTTAGCGGGGAGGGAGAGACCCAGTACTTC. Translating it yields CASSLSGEGETQYF.

The CDR3 nucleotides are TGTGCCAGCAGCTTAGGGACCTGGGGGGATACTGAAGCTTTCTTT. This sequence encodes CASSLGTWGDTEAFF. The rearrangement links TRBV7-8 to TRBJ1-1; weak D call: TRBD1 (5 bases). Trimming took 1 base from V and 5 from J, leaving 14 bases between them. Germline V CDR1 and CDR2: SGHVS, FQNEAQ. The CDR3 totals 15 residues.

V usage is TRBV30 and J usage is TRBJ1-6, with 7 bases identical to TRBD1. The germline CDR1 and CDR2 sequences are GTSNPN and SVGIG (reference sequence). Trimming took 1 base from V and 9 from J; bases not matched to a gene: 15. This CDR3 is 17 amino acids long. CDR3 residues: CAWSASPTGTAVSPLHF. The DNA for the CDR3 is TGTGCCTGGAGTGCCTCCCCAACCGGGACAGCTGTTTCACCCCTCCACTTT.

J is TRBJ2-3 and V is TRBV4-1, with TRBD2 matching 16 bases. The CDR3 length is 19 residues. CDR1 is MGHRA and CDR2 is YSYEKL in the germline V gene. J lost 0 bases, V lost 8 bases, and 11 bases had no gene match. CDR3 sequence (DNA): TGCGCCAGCGGGGCCGGGACTAGCGGGGGGGGAGGAAGCACAGATACGCAGTATTTT. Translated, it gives CASGAGTSGGGGSTDTQYF.

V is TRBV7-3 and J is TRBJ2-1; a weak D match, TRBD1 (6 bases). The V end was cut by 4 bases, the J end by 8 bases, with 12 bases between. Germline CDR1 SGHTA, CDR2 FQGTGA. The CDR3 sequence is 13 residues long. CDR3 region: CASSSPPGDEQFF. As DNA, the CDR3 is TGTGCCAGCAGCTCCCCACCAGGGGATGAGCAGTTCTTC.

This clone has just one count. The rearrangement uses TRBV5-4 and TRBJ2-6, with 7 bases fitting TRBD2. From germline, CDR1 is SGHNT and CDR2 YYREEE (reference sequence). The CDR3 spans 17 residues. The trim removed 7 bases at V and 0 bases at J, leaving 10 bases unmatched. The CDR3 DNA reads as TGTGCCAGCGGGGGAGGGGCGTCACGCTCTGGGGCCAACGTCCTGACTTTC. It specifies CASGGGASRSGANVLTF. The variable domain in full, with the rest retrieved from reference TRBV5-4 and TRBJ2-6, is ETGVTQSPTHLIKTRGQQVTLRCSSQSGHNTVSWYQQALGQGPQFIFQYYREEENGRGNFPPRFSGLQFPNYSSELNVNALELDDSALYLCASGGGASRSGANVLTFGAGSRLTVL.

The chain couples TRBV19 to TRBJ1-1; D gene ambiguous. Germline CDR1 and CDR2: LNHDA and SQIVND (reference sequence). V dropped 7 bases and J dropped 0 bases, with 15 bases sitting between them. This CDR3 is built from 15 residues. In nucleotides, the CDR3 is TGTGCCAGTACGCTAGGCTCCCGGGTGAACACTGAAGCTTTCTTT. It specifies CASTLGSRVNTEAFF.

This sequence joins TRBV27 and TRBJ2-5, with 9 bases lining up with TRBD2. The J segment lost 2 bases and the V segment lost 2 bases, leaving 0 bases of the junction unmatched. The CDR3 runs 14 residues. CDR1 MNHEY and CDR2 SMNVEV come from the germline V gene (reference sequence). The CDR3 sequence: CASSLAGGQETQYF. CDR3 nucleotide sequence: TGTGCCAGCAGTTTAGCGGGAGGGCAAGAGACCCAGTACTTC.

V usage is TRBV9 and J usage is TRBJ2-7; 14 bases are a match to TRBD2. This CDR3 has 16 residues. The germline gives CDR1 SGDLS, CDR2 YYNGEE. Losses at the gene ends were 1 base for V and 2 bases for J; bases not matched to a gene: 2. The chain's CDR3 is CASSVSGLAGAYEQYF. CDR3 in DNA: TGTGCCAGCAGCGTATCGGGACTAGCGGGAGCCTACGAGCAGTACTTC.

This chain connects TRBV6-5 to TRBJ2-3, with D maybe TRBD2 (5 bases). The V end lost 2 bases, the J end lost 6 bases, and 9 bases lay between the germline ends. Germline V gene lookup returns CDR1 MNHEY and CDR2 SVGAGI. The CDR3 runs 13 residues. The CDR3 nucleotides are TGTGCCAGCAGTTACAATAGCGCGGATACGCAGTATTTT. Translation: CASSYNSADTQYF.

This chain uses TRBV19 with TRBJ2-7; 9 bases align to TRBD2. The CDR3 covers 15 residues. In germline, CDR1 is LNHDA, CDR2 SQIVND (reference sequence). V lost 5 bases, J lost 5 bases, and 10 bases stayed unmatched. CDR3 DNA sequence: TGTGCCAGTAGTGCCTCAGCGGGGGGACAGAACGAGCAGTACTTC. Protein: CASSASAGGQNEQYF. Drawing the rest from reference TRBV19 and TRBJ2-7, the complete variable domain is DGGITQSPKYLFRKEGQNVTLSCEQNLNHDAMYWYRQDPGQGLRLIYYSQIVNDFQKGDIAEGYSVSREKKESFPLTVTSAQKNPTAFYLCASSASAGGQNEQYFGPGTRLTVT.

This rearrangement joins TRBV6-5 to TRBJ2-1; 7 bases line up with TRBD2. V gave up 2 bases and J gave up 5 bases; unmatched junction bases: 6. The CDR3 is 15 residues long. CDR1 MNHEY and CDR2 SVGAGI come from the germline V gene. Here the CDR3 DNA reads TGTGCCAGCAGTTACAGCGGGACTGGGAACAATGAGCAGTTCTTC. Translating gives CASSYSGTGNNEQFF.

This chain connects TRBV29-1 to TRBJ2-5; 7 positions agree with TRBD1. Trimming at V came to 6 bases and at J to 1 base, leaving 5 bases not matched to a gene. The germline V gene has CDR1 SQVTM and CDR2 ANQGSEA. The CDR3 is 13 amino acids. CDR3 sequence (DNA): TGCAGCGTAGCCGGGACAGCCCAAGAGACCCAGTACTTC. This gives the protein CSVAGTAQETQYF.

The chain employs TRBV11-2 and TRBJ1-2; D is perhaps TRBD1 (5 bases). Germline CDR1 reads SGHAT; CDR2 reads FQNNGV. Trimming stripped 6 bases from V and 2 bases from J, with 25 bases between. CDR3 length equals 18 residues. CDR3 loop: CASRELRSRGNSNYGYTF. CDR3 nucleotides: TGTGCCAGCAGGGAACTTAGGTCGCGGGGGAATTCAAACTATGGCTACACCTTC.

CDR3 DNA: TGTGCCAGCAGTGTTAAGCGGGGTTCCTACGAGCAGTACTTC. Translated: CASSVKRGSYEQYF. The chain employs TRBV6-1 and TRBJ2-7; 7 bases agree with TRBD2. This CDR3 has 14 residues. Germline trimming cut 4 bases from V and 1 base from J; bases unmatched to any gene: 4. Per germline, CDR1 MNHNS and CDR2 SASEGT.

CDR3 nucleotides: TGTGCCACCAGTCAATGGGGCCTCCACTCTGGGGCCAACGTCCTGACTTTC. Translation gives CATSQWGLHSGANVLTF. The V and J genes are TRBV15 and TRBJ2-6, with TRBD1 as a possible D gene (5 bases). V lost 6 bases to trimming and J lost 0 bases, with 15 bases between them. There are 17 residues in the CDR3. The V gene's germline CDR1 is LNHNV and CDR2 YYDKDF (reference sequence).

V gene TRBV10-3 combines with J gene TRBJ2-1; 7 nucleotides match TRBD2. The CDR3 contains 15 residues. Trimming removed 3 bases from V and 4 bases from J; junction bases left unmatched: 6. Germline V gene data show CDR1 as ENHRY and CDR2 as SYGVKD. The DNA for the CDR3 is TGTGCCATCAGTGATAGCGGGTCGCCATACAATGAGCAGTTCTTC. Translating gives CAISDSGSPYNEQFF.

The CDR3 nucleotides read TGTGCCAGCAGGGTACTATGGGACAATGAGCAGTTCTTC. As protein: CASRVLWDNEQFF. The chain couples TRBV6-1 to TRBJ2-1; D gene unclear. V gave up 6 bases and J gave up 5 bases, with 11 bases separating them. The germline V gene encodes CDR1 MNHNS and CDR2 SASEGT. There are 13 residues in the CDR3.